This T cell receptor beta chain was recovered during a study of technical replicates of blood from a handful of donors. This table comes from immunoSEQ multiplex PCR, and its TCRdb copy is limited to in-frame clones, with some not included. The repertoire holds more than 65,000 clones, about 94% seen once, with 0.25% to 0.3% in the top ten. The CDR3 loop spans 15 amino acids. Trimming at V came to 0 bases and at J to 2 bases, leaving 0 bases not matched to a gene. Germline V lookup: CDR1 SGHRS, CDR2 YFSETQ. This TCR was sampled from a human donor in good health. The chain joins TRBV5-1 to TRBJ2-7; 12 positions agree with TRBD2. Sequencing was done on a sample of T cells isolated from PBMCs. In DNA, the CDR3 is TGCGCCAGCAGCTTGGGACTAGCGGGAGCCTACGAGCAGTACTTC. Its protein product is CASSLGLAGAYEQYF. Based on the CDR3 plus reference TRBV5-1 and TRBJ2-7, the full variable domain is KAGVTQTPRYLIKTRGQQVTLSCSPISGHRSVSWYQQTPGQGLQFLFEYFSETQRNKGNFPGRFSGRQFSNSRSEMNVSTLELGDSALYLCASSLGLAGAYEQYFGPGTRLTVT.